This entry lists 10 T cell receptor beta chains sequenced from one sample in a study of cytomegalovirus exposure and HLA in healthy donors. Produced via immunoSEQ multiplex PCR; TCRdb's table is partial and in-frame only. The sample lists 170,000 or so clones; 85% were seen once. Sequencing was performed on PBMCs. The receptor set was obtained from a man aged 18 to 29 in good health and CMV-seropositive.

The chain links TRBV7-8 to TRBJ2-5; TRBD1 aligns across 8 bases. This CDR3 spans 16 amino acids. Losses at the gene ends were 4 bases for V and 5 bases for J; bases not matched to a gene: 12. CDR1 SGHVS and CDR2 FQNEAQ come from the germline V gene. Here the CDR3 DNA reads TGTGCCAGCAGCTCAATAGCCGACAGGGGACGGGAGACCCAGTACTTC. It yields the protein CASSSIADRGRETQYF.

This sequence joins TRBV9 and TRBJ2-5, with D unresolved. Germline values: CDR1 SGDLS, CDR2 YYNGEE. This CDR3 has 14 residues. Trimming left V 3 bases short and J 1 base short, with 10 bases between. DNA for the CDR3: TGTGCCAGCAGCGGAACTGGGCCCCAAGAGACCCAGTACTTC. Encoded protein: CASSGTGPQETQYF.

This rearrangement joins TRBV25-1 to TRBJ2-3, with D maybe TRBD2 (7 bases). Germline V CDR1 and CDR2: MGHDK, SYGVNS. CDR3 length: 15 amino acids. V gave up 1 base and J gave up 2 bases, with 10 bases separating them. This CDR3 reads CASSEFRGATDTQYF. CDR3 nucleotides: TGTGCCAGCAGTGAATTTCGGGGGGCCACAGATACGCAGTATTTT.

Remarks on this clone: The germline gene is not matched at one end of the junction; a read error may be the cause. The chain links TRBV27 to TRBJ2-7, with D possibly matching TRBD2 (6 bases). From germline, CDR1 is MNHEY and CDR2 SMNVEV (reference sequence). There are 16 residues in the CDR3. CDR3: CASSLSFPGDSYEQCF. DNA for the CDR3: TGTGCCAGCAGTTTATCGTTCCCCGGGGACTCCTACGAGCAGTGCTTC.

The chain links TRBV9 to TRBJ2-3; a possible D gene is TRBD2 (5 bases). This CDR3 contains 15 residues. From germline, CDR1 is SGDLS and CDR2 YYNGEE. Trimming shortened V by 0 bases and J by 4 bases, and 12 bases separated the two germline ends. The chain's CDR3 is CASSVGGNGADTQYF. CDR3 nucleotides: TGTGCCAGCAGCGTAGGCGGAAACGGGGCAGATACGCAGTATTTT.

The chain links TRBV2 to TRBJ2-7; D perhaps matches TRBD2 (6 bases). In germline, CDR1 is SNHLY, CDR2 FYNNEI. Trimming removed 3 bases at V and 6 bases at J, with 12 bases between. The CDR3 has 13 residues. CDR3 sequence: CASSEGDGGEQYF. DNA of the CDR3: TGTGCCAGCAGTGAGGGGGACGGGGGCGAGCAGTACTTC. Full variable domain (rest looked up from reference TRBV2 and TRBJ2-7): EPEVTQTPSHQVTQMGQEVILRCVPISNHLYFYWYRQILGQKVEFLVSFYNNEISEKSEIFDDQFSVERPDGSNFTLKIRSTKLEDSAMYFCASSEGDGGEQYFGPGTRLTVT.

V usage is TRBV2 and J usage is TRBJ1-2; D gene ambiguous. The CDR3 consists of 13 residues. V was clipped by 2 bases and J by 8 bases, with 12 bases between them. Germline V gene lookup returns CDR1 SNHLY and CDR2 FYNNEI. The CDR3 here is CASSESGSGGYTF. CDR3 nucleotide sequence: TGTGCCAGCAGTGAATCGGGTTCTGGAGGCTACACCTTC.

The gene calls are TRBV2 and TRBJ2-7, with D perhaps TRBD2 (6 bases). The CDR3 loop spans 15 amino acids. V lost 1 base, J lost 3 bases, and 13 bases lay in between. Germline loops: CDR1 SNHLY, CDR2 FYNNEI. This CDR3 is CASSEDSGRFYEQYF. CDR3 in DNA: TGTGCCAGCAGTGAAGACTCAGGGAGGTTCTACGAGCAGTACTTC.

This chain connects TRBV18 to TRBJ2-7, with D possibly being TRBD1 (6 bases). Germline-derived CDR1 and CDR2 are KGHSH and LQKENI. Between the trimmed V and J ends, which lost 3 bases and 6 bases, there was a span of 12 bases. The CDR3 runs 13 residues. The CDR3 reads CASSPDSPGEQYF. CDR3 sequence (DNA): TGTGCCAGCTCACCGGACAGCCCTGGCGAGCAGTACTTC.

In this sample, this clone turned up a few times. CDR3 sequence reads: CASSLLGNSDEQYF. CDR3 bases: TGTGCCAGCAGCTTGTTGGGGAATAGCGACGAGCAGTACTTC. V and J are TRBV5-6 and TRBJ2-7; D may be TRBD2 (5 bases). V was clipped by 1 base and J by 5 bases, with 13 bases between them. CDR1 is SGHDT, CDR2 YYEEEE, per germline. The CDR3 spans 14 residues.